Presented here are 21 T cell receptor beta chains from one specimen sequenced in a study of blood T cell repertoires in COVID-19 (dated by TCRdb to 2018 to 2020). The library came from the immunoSEQ multiplex PCR assay. The source is immuneACCESS, and TCRdb retained only in-frame sequences with V and J called. Part of the clones is not carried over; for the studies checked, unresolved V genes explain less than half of this, and the remainder is unexplained. The sample yields roughly 50,000 clones; about 83% were counted once. The top ten clones comprise approximately 5.6% of the sample. Sequenced input: peripheral blood. The source is a woman between 55 and 75 years old with acute or convalescent COVID-19.

This chain joins TRBV6-2 or TRBV6-3 and TRBJ2-5, with TRBD2 matching 7 bases. The germline CDR1 and CDR2 sequences are MNHEY and SVGEGT. With V trimmed by 2 bases and J by 4 bases, 4 bases remained unmatched. The CDR3 extends over 14 amino acids. Here the CDR3 DNA reads TGTGCCAGCAGTTACGGGGGGGGAAGAGAGACCCAGTACTTC. Translating gives CASSYGGGRETQYF.

As regards this clone: Other nucleotide sequences from this sample produce the same CDR3. The V call is TRBV19, the J call TRBJ2-2, with 7 bases that match TRBD1. The V segment lost 1 base and the J segment 0 bases; nucleotides outside the gene matches: 2. Germline CDR1 and CDR2: LNHDA and SQIVND (reference sequence). The CDR3 is 16 residues long. CDR3 in amino acids: CASSIGGTANTGELFF. Here the CDR3 DNA reads TGTGCCAGTAGTATAGGGGGGACAGCGAACACCGGGGAGCTGTTTTTT.

The V gene is TRBV4-2, the J gene TRBJ1-5, with 8 bases lining up with TRBD1. The CDR3 is 17 amino acids. Trimming at V came to 0 bases and at J to 4 bases, leaving 8 bases not matched to a gene. Germline-derived CDR1 and CDR2 are LGHNA and YNFKEQ. The CDR3 spells CASSQDARGQLNQPQHF. Written as DNA, the CDR3 is TGTGCCAGCAGCCAAGATGCCAGGGGGCAGCTTAATCAGCCCCAGCATTTT.

In this sample, this clone turned up a few times. The chain has TRBV11-2 and TRBJ2-1; TRBD2 matches 7 bases. The germline V gene has CDR1 SGHAT and CDR2 FQNNGV. Germline trimming cut 1 base from V and 11 bases from J; bases unmatched to any gene: 11. This CDR3 region has 15 residues. CDR3 residues: CASSLGSLTSAQQFF. CDR3 DNA: TGTGCCAGCAGCTTAGGATCCCTAACTAGCGCGCAGCAGTTCTTC.

This clone was recorded only once. This rearrangement joins TRBV6-2 or TRBV6-3 to TRBJ1-5; 7 bases are a match to TRBD1. CDR1 and CDR2 (germline): MNHEY, SVGEGT. The CDR3 totals 16 residues. J was trimmed by 4 bases and V by 5 bases; bases with no gene match: 11. CDR3 residues: CASSDRATGSNQPQHF. CDR3 DNA: TGTGCCAGCAGTGACAGGGCGACGGGTTCAAATCAGCCCCAGCATTTT.

The gene calls are TRBV28 and TRBJ1-5; D remains unclear. In germline, CDR1 is MDHEN, CDR2 SYDVKM. This CDR3 is 17 amino acids long. Trimming took 2 bases from V and 3 from J, leaving 17 bases between them. The CDR3 nucleotides read TGTGCCAGCAGTTTAATAGGCCTCGGCGGGGTCAATCAGCCCCAGCATTTT. Its translation is CASSLIGLGGVNQPQHF.

The chain joins TRBV18 to TRBJ1-1; 7 bases are a match to TRBD1. The germline V gene has CDR1 KGHSH and CDR2 LQKENI. The ends lost 4 bases at V and 1 base at J; junction bases unmatched: 6. The CDR3 consists of 15 residues. CDR3 sequence reads: CASSRNEGANTEAFF. CDR3 DNA sequence: TGTGCCAGCTCACGCAATGAGGGGGCGAACACTGAAGCTTTCTTT.

This chain uses TRBV10-2 with TRBJ1-1; 9 nucleotides match TRBD1. From germline, CDR1 is WSHSY and CDR2 SAAADI. This CDR3 has 12 amino acids. With V trimmed by 10 bases and J by 7 bases, 7 bases remained unmatched. The DNA for the CDR3 is TGCGCCACCAAGGGACAGGGAGGTGAAGCTTTCTTT. This codes for CATKGQGGEAFF.

Only a few counts were recorded for this clone. The rearrangement links TRBV6-5 to TRBJ2-7; 14 nucleotides agree with TRBD2. Losses at the gene ends were 6 bases for V and 2 bases for J; bases not matched to a gene: 3. CDR1 is MNHEY and CDR2 is SVGAGI in the germline V gene. The CDR3 consists of 15 residues. The CDR3 DNA reads as TGTGCCAGCAGCCGGGGACTAGCGGGAGCCTACGAGCAGTACTTC. Protein product: CASSRGLAGAYEQYF.

The CDR3 protein is CASSQNPGNIQYF. Here the CDR3 DNA reads TGTGCCAGCAGCCAGAACCCCGGGAACATTCAGTACTTC. The chain combines TRBV11-2 with TRBJ2-4; unclear D gene. The CDR3 sequence is 13 residues long. CDR1 SGHAT and CDR2 FQNNGV come from the germline V gene. Trimming shortened V by 5 bases and J by 7 bases, and 12 bases separated the two germline ends.

The table lists this clone with a count of one. V is TRBV7-2 and J is TRBJ2-7; TRBD1 agrees at 10 bases. The CDR3 totals 14 residues. The germline gives CDR1 SGHTA, CDR2 FQGNSA. V shed 4 bases, J shed 6 bases, and the junction held 6 bases outside the gene matches. CDR3 residues: CASSSGQGKIEQYF. Here the CDR3 DNA reads TGTGCCAGCAGCTCGGGACAGGGGAAAATCGAGCAGTACTTC. The full variable domain, rest sourced from reference TRBV7-2 and TRBJ2-7, is GAGVSQSPSNKVTEKGKDVELRCDPISGHTALYWYRQSLGQGLEFLIYFQGNSAPDKSGLPSDRFSAERTGGSVSTLTIQRTQQEDSAVYLCASSSGQGKIEQYFGPGTRLTVT.

The chain carries TRBV9 and TRBJ2-7; D is perhaps TRBD2 (6 bases). This CDR3 has 15 residues. With 4 bases removed from V and 7 bases from J, the gap between germline ends came to 21 bases. Per the germline V gene, CDR1 is SGDLS and CDR2 is YYNGEE. The CDR3 nucleotides read TGTGCCAGCAGCCCACTAGCCGGGGCAGAGGGAGAGCAGTACTTC. The encoded protein is CASSPLAGAEGEQYF. Looking up the rest from reference TRBV9 and TRBJ2-7 gives the full variable domain: DSGVTQTPKHLITATGQRVTLRCSPRSGDLSVYWYQQSLDQGLQFLIQYYNGEERAKGNILERFSAQQFPDLHSELNLSSLELGDSALYFCASSPLAGAEGEQYFGPGTRLTVT.

This clone was seen just once. This chain's CDR3 is CASSSAGTGRTGELFF. The CDR3 coding sequence is TGTGCCAGCAGTTCAGCCGGGACAGGTAGGACCGGGGAGCTGTTTTTT. The rearrangement joins TRBV6-5 to TRBJ2-2; 8 bases are shared with TRBD1. Trimming at V came to 4 bases and at J to 5 bases, leaving 9 bases not matched to a gene. This CDR3 has 16 residues. Germline V gene data show CDR1 as MNHEY and CDR2 as SVGAGI.

The chain recombines TRBV7-8 with TRBJ2-5; 7 positions agree with TRBD2. Unmatched junction bases numbered 5, after V lost 5 bases and J lost 5 bases. The CDR3 is made up of 13 amino acids. Germline V lookup: CDR1 SGHVS, CDR2 FQNEAQ. The DNA for the CDR3 is TGTGCCAGCAGCCGGACTAGGGAGGAGACCCAGTACTTC. As protein: CASSRTREETQYF.

This clone was seen just once. The chain links TRBV11-2 to TRBJ2-1, with 10 bases identical to TRBD2. From germline, CDR1 is SGHAT and CDR2 FQNNGV. The CDR3 length is 14 residues. With 3 bases clipped from V and 7 bases from J, the junction kept 3 bases outside the gene matches. The CDR3 nucleotides read TGTGCCAGCAGCTTCGGACTAGCGGTAAATGAGCAGTTCTTC. Its protein is CASSFGLAVNEQFF.

V is TRBV12-3 or TRBV12-4 and J is TRBJ1-2, with 8 bases matching TRBD1. V dropped 5 bases and J dropped 11; count of bases not matched to a gene: 10. This CDR3 comprises 13 residues. The CDR3 coding sequence is TGTGCCAGCAGTGCCGGGACAGGCTCGACTTACACCTTC. Amino acid sequence: CASSAGTGSTYTF.

This clone occurred once. This chain links TRBV5-4 with TRBJ2-2; 13 bases match TRBD2. The CDR3 has 16 residues. Germline CDR1 and CDR2: SGHNT and YYREEE (reference sequence). J lost 10 bases, V lost 3 bases, and 9 bases had no gene match. CDR3 region: CASSWGLAGMGVELFF. CDR3 sequence (DNA): TGTGCCAGCAGCTGGGGACTAGCGGGAATGGGTGTGGAGCTGTTTTTT.

The chain is built from TRBV5-1 and TRBJ2-5, with TRBD2 matching 11 bases. With 2 bases clipped from V and 3 bases from J, the junction kept 3 bases outside the gene matches. CDR3 length: 15 residues. Germline CDR1 is SGHRS and CDR2 is YFSETQ. The CDR3 nucleotides are TGCGCCAGCAGCTTACTAGCGGGGGTAAAAGAGACCCAGTACTTC. This sequence encodes CASSLLAGVKETQYF.

The chain is built from TRBV6-5 and TRBJ1-2, with D maybe TRBD1 (5 bases). The CDR3 contains 13 residues. The V end lost 1 base, the J end lost 8 bases, and 11 bases lay between the germline ends. The germline CDR1 and CDR2 sequences are MNHEY and SVGAGI. Written as DNA, the CDR3 is TGTGCCAGCAGTTACTTAGGAGGGGTGGGCTACACCTTC. Its protein is CASSYLGGVGYTF.

V and J are TRBV2 and TRBJ1-1, with TRBD1 identical over 7 bases. Germline CDR1 SNHLY, CDR2 FYNNEI. Trimming at V came to 4 bases and at J to 7 bases, leaving 0 bases not matched to a gene. The CDR3 loop spans 11 amino acids. DNA of the CDR3: TGTGCCAGCAGTGGGACAGGTGAAGCTTTCTTT. Amino acids: CASSGTGEAFF.

The DNA for the CDR3 is TGTGCCAGCAGTTCGGACAGCGGGAGGGCCAAAAACATTCAGTACTTC. Protein: CASSSDSGRAKNIQYF. The chain combines TRBV6-2 or TRBV6-3 with TRBJ2-4; TRBD2 matches 9 bases. V was pared by 4 bases and J by 1 base, with 5 bases of the junction left unmatched. The CDR3 runs 16 residues. Germline lookup yields CDR1 MNHEY and CDR2 SVGEGT.